The clone carrying this T cell receptor beta chain showed up just once. The target antigen is unknown. J gave up 9 bases and V 2 bases, and 13 bases lay outside the gene matches. The germline CDR1 and CDR2 sequences are KGHSH and LQKENI. The CDR3 runs 16 residues. The PCR employed 60 Vbeta primers together with 13 Jbeta primers. Method: immunoSEQ multiplex PCR; TCRdb's copy keeps in-frame clones and lacks some. The sample includes approximately 100,000 clones, around 86% of them seen just once. This specimen belongs to a study of cytomegalovirus exposure and HLA in healthy donors. Points from the study as a whole: In a later analysis, at a false discovery rate of 0.05, roughly 17,000 TCR beta sequences were associated with HLA alleles. In all likelihood, a cluster of highly shared sequence variants was a sequencing artifact. Published work reported that the classifier diagnosed cytomegalovirus status with high specificity and sensitivity. The listing of 150 or so TCR beta chains classed them as cytomegalovirus-associated.

Source material: PBMCs. This sequence joins TRBV18 and TRBJ2-1; TRBD1 aligns across 7 bases. The clonotype comes from a woman in her 30s in good health and CMV-seronegative. CDR3 nucleotides: TGTGCCAGCTCACCAGACAGGGATCGGGCTAAGGGTGAGCAGTTCTTC. Protein product: CASSPDRDRAKGEQFF.